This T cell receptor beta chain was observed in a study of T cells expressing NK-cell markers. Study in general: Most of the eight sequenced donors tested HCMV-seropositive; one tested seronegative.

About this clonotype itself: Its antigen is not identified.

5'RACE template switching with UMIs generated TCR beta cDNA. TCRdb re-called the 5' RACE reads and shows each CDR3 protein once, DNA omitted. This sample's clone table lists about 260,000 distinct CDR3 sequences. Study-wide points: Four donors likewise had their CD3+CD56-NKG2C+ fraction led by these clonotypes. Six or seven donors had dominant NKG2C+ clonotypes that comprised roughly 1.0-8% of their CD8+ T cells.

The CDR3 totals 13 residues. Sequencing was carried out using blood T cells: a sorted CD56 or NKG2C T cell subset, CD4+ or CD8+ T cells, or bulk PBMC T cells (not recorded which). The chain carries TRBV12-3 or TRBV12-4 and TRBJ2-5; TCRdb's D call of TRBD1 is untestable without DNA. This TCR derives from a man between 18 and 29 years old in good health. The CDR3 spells CASRTGGAETQYF.